This TCR beta chain came from a study of blood T cells in healthy people across ages. General study findings and limits: Expanded clonotype shifts may have been confounded, as the donors had an unknown CMV status.

This CDR3 spans 15 amino acids. The trim removed 4 bases at V and 9 bases at J, leaving 11 bases unmatched. Germline CDR1 reads SGHTA; CDR2 reads FQGNSA. For the second PCR, which ran for 7 to 11 cycles, a sample-barcoded 5' primer and a J-beta primer mix were used. MiXCR, applied by TCRdb to the 5' RACE reads, yields one record per CDR3 protein. The sample carries 1,800,000 or so distinct CDR3 sequences, roughly two fifths recorded once. This clonotype has just a few counts. The antigen remains undetermined. Input material: blood. The V and J genes are TRBV7-2 and TRBJ2-1; 8 bases are a match to TRBD2. This receptor was taken from a human donor in good health. The CDR3 nucleotides read TGTGCCAGCAGCTCCGACGGGGGGGCAGTTTTTGAGCAGTTCTTC. Translating gives CASSSDGGAVFEQFF.